These T cell receptor beta chains were read from a single sample in a study of blood T cell repertoires in COVID-19. Here immunoSEQ multiplex PCR was the method, and the copy in TCRdb shows in-frame clones only, minus some. The sample consists of 200,000 or so clones, 80% to 90% of them appearing once. Source material: peripheral blood. These receptor sequences come from a woman in her seventies with active or convalescent COVID-19. Both conserved end residues are part of each CDR3. Each record gives: J gene, D gene, clone size, V gene, CDR3 protein, CDR3 DNA. D genes are given only for firm matches. Size is omitted from some rows. Given values are once, few, many or a class for expanded clones.

>TRBJ1-4|TRBD1|NA|TRBV6-5
CASRNRGRGEKLFF
TGTGCCAGCAGAAACAGGGGACGGGGTGAAAAACTGTTTTTT
>TRBJ2-1|NA|NA|TRBV3-1/TRBV3-2
CASSQESREMGEQFF
TGTGCCAGCAGCCAAGAAAGTCGGGAGATGGGTGAGCAGTTCTTC
>TRBJ2-5|NA|NA|TRBV7-2
CASSPDWNQETQYF
TGTGCCAGCAGCCCGGACTGGAACCAAGAGACCCAGTACTTC
>TRBJ2-1|NA|NA|TRBV3-1/TRBV3-2
CASSQARVEQFF
TGTGCCAGCAGCCAAGCGAGGGTAGAGCAGTTCTTC
>TRBJ2-5|TRBD2|few|TRBV11-2
CASSPLSGIQETQYF
TGTGCCAGCAGCCCTCTCAGCGGGATCCAAGAGACCCAGTACTTC
>TRBJ2-7|NA|NA|TRBV12-3/TRBV12-4
CASSLRGSYEQYF
TGTGCCAGCAGTTTAAGGGGCTCCTACGAGCAGTACTTC
>TRBJ1-2|NA|NA|TRBV7-9
CASSLGQVYGYTF
TGTGCCAGCAGCTTAGGGCAGGTCTATGGCTACACCTTC
>TRBJ2-5|TRBD2|once|TRBV27
CASSLGWTSGSSKTQYF
TGTGCCAGCAGTTTAGGGTGGACTAGCGGGAGTTCGAAGACCCAGTACTTC
>TRBJ2-4|TRBD2|NA|TRBV18
CASSPGEGNIQYF
TGTGCCAGCTCACCAGGGGAGGGAAACATTCAGTACTTC
>TRBJ2-3|TRBD2|once|TRBV18
CASSQQLAGADTQYF
TGTGCCAGCTCACAGCAGCTAGCGGGGGCAGATACGCAGTATTTT
>TRBJ2-5|TRBD1|NA|TRBV18
CASSAGTGIETQYF
TGTGCCAGCTCAGCCGGGACAGGGATAGAGACCCAGTACTTC
>TRBJ1-2|TRBD1|NA|TRBV6-5
CASRAQGAPIEGYTF
TGTGCCAGCAGGGCACAGGGGGCGCCGATCGAAGGCTACACCTTC
>TRBJ2-1|NA|NA|TRBV27
CASSLSAASRYEQFF
TGTGCCAGCAGTTTATCGGCGGCTAGCAGGTATGAGCAGTTCTTC
>TRBJ2-1|NA|few|TRBV7-8
CASSLAWRRADNEQFF
TGTGCCAGCAGCTTAGCGTGGCGGAGGGCCGACAATGAGCAGTTCTTC
>TRBJ2-2|NA|once|TRBV19
CASSTQTGELFF
TGTGCCAGTAGTACCCAGACCGGGGAGCTGTTTTTT
>TRBJ1-2|NA|NA|TRBV5-4
CASSGIRYGYTF
TGTGCCAGCAGCGGCATCCGCTATGGCTACACCTTC
>TRBJ2-1|TRBD1|NA|TRBV5-1
CASSLGQGAANEQFF
TGCGCCAGCAGCTTGGGACAGGGGGCTGCCAATGAGCAGTTCTTC
>TRBJ2-5|NA|NA|TRBV5-5
CASSSWMGGNQETQYF
TGTGCCAGCAGCTCCTGGATGGGGGGAAACCAAGAGACCCAGTACTTC
>TRBJ1-2|NA|NA|TRBV19
CASSGWLRDIANYGYTF
TGTGCCAGTAGTGGCTGGCTCCGGGACATAGCTAACTATGGCTACACCTTC
>TRBJ2-5|NA|NA|TRBV16
CASSRRVLKTQYF
TGTGCCAGCAGCCGGAGGGTCCTCAAGACCCAGTACTTC
>TRBJ2-2|TRBD2|NA|TRBV16
CASSQFLPGLAGGSVGELFF
TGTGCCAGCAGCCAATTCCTCCCGGGACTAGCGGGAGGTAGCGTCGGGGAGCTGTTTTTT
>TRBJ1-4|NA|NA|TRBV9
CASSLGRSREKLFF
TGTGCCAGCAGCCTAGGAAGGAGCCGAGAAAAACTGTTTTTT
>TRBJ2-5|TRBD2|NA|TRBV6-5
CASSTRGLAGETQYF
TGTGCCAGCAGTACCCGGGGACTAGCCGGAGAGACCCAGTACTTC
>TRBJ2-3|TRBD2|NA|TRBV18
CASSLRTSGTDTQYF
TGTGCCAGCTCACTCCGGACTAGCGGCACAGATACGCAGTATTTT
>TRBJ1-5|TRBD1|NA|TRBV6-5
CASRQGFSNQPQHF
TGTGCCAGCAGACAGGGGTTTAGCAATCAGCCCCAGCATTTT
>TRBJ1-2|NA|NA|TRBV7-9
CASSPLQGAYGYTF
TGTGCCAGCAGCCCTCTGCAGGGTGCCTATGGCTACACCTTC
>TRBJ2-1|NA|NA|TRBV5-1
CASSLGIGMSYNEQFF
TGCGCCAGCAGCTTGGGGATCGGGATGTCCTACAATGAGCAGTTCTTC
>TRBJ2-1|TRBD2|NA|TRBV18
CASSNKAGGVDNEQFF
TGTGCCAGCTCAAACAAAGCGGGAGGGGTCGACAATGAGCAGTTCTTC
>TRBJ1-2|TRBD1|once|TRBV5-5
CASSTSGTGYGYTF
TGTGCCAGCAGCACCTCCGGGACAGGATATGGCTACACCTTC
>TRBJ2-7|NA|many|TRBV7-9
CASSRAGTRYEQYF
TGTGCCAGCAGCAGAGCCGGGACTCGGTACGAGCAGTACTTC
>TRBJ1-1|NA|NA|TRBV27
CASSFGGRTEAFF
TGTGCCAGCAGTTTCGGGGGTAGAACTGAAGCTTTCTTT
>TRBJ2-1|NA|NA|TRBV5-1
CASSLSSTSGNEQFF
TGCGCCAGCAGCTTGTCTAGCACCTCCGGGAATGAGCAGTTCTTC
>TRBJ2-1|TRBD2|once|TRBV11-2
CASSLLGGGLAGDEQFF
TGTGCCAGCAGCCTATTAGGGGGTGGACTAGCGGGAGATGAGCAGTTCTTC
>TRBJ1-2|NA|NA|TRBV6-5
CASSRTDNYGYTF
TGTGCCAGCAGCCGGACTGATAACTATGGCTACACCTTC
>TRBJ2-7|TRBD2|NA|TRBV15
CATSRGGRAYEQYF
TGTGCCACCAGCAGAGGCGGGAGGGCCTACGAGCAGTACTTC
>TRBJ2-1|TRBD2|NA|TRBV28
CASSLILAGENEQFF
TGTGCCAGCAGTTTGATACTAGCGGGAGAGAATGAGCAGTTCTTC
>TRBJ1-1|TRBD1|NA|TRBV2
CASRTGVTTSEAFF
TGTGCCAGCAGAACAGGGGTAACTACTTCTGAAGCTTTCTTT
>TRBJ1-1|TRBD1|NA|TRBV11-1
CASSLGATGKAFF
TGTGCCAGCAGCTTAGGGGCGACAGGGAAAGCTTTCTTT
>TRBJ1-3|TRBD1|NA|TRBV6-5
CASSYSTGDGNTIYF
TGTGCCAGCAGTTACTCGACAGGGGACGGAAACACCATATATTTT
>TRBJ1-5|NA|NA|TRBV18
CASSPKAQGLGQPQHF
TGTGCCAGCTCACCAAAAGCCCAGGGGTTAGGTCAGCCCCAGCATTTT
>TRBJ2-3|TRBD2|NA|TRBV4-1
CASSQKGLAGGPTGTDTQYF
TGCGCCAGCAGCCAGAAGGGACTAGCGGGAGGACCCACCGGCACAGATACGCAGTATTTT
>TRBJ2-5|TRBD1|NA|TRBV6-5
CASRGTGVQETQYF
TGTGCCAGCAGGGGGACAGGGGTCCAAGAGACCCAGTACTTC
>TRBJ1-1|NA|NA|TRBV6-1
CASSELGSTEAFF
TGTGCCAGCAGTGAACTGGGGAGCACTGAAGCTTTCTTT
>TRBJ2-2|TRBD2|NA|TRBV5-1
CASSLRLAGTGELFF
TGCGCCAGCAGCTTACGACTAGCGGGCACCGGGGAGCTGTTTTTT